Described below is a single T cell receptor beta chain sequence and its context. Antigen unknown. Data came from immunoSEQ multiplex PCR; TCRdb stores just in-frame clones and leaves some out. This sample has around 1 million clones, with around 80% found just once. None of the donors, who were healthy HIV-negative adults, had recently had acute infections or vaccinations. This specimen belongs to a study of shared clonotypes between healthy human individuals. Study in general: The donor pool was made up of a couple of women and three men aged 18 to 49. Each donor had three CD4 naive, three CD4 memory, two CD8 naive and one CD8 memory plate.

General observations from the study: Unshared clonotypes carried lower generation probabilities than those common to all four donors.

Sequencing input: memory CD4+ T cells sorted from blood. The subset denotes: CD45RA-negative fraction. The TCR sequence derives from a man aged 18 to 29 in good health.

The CDR3 DNA sequence: TGCGCCAGCAGCTACCGGGACTACCACAATGAGCAGTTCTTC. Its translation: CASSYRDYHNEQFF. The chain is built from TRBV10-2 and TRBJ2-1, with TRBD2 matching over 7 bases. V lost 6 bases and J lost 5; bases outside the gene matches: 7. CDR1 is WSHSY and CDR2 is SAAADI in the germline V gene. There are 14 residues in the CDR3.